This T cell receptor (beta chain) emerged from a study of T cell responses to AZD1222 COVID-19 vaccine. Of note for this clone: Its antigen is unidentified.

Method: immunoSEQ multiplex PCR; TCRdb's copy keeps in-frame clones and lacks some. Of 75,000 to 100,000 clones in the sample, about 86% were seen once. V was clipped by 5 bases and J by 8 bases, with 19 bases between them. Germline V lookup: CDR1 SGHVS, CDR2 FQNEAQ. The CDR3 is made up of 15 amino acids. Whole-study results and caveats: Vaccine-associated CD4 TCRs ranged over spike, dominating at 160-218 and 743-854.

The material sequenced was peripheral blood, taken on day 0 of AZD1222 vaccination. The source of this sequence is an adult in good health. The chain couples TRBV7-8 to TRBJ2-1; D is undetermined. CDR3 sequence (DNA): TGTGCCAGCAGCCAAGGTAGGGTCCTAGGTCATGAGCAGTTCTTC. Protein product: CASSQGRVLGHEQFF. Full variable domain (outside the CDR3, taken from reference TRBV7-8 and TRBJ2-1): GAGVSQSPRYKVAKRGQDVALRCDPISGHVSLFWYQQALGQGPEFLTYFQNEAQLDKSGLPSDRFFAERPEGSVSTLKIQRTQQEDSAVYLCASSQGRVLGHEQFFGPGTRLTVL.